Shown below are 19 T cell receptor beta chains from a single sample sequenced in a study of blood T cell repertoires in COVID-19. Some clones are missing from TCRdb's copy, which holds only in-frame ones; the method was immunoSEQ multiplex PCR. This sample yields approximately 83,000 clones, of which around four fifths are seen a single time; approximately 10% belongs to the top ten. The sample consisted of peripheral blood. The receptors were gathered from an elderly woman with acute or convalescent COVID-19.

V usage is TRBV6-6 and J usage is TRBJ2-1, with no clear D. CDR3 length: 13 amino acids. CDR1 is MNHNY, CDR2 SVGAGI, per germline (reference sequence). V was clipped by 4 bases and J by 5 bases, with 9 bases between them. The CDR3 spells CASSSHKDNEQFF. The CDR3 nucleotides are TGTGCCAGCAGTTCCCACAAAGACAATGAGCAGTTCTTC.

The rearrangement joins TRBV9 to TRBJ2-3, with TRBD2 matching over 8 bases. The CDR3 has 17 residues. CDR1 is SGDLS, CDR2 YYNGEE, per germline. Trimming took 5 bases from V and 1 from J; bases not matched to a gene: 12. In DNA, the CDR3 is TGTGCCAGCAGTGCCCATAGCGGGACCCAACGCACAGATACGCAGTATTTT. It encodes CASSAHSGTQRTDTQYF.

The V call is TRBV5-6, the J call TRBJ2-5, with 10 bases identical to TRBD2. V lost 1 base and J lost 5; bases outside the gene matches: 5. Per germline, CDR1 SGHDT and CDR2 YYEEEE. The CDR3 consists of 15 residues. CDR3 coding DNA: TGTGCCAGCAGCTTGAAAGCGGGGGGGCTGGAGACCCAGTACTTC. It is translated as CASSLKAGGLETQYF.

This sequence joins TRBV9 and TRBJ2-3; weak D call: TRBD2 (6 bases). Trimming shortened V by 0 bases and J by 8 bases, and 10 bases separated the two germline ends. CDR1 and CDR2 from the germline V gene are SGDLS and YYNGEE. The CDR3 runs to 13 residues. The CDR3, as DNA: TGTGCCAGCAGCGTAGCGGGGGAGGTTACGCAGTATTTT. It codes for CASSVAGEVTQYF.

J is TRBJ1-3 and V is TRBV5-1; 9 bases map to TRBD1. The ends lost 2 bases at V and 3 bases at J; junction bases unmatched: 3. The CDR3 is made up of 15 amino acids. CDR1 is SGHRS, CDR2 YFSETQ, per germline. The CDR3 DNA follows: TGCGCCAGCAGCTTAAGGACAGGGGATGGAAACACCATATATTTT. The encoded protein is CASSLRTGDGNTIYF.

CDR3 loop: CASSPHRERKTQYF. The CDR3 DNA is TGCGCCAGCAGCCCCCACAGGGAGAGAAAGACCCAGTACTTC. The J gene is TRBJ2-5, the V gene TRBV5-1; D might be TRBD1 (6 bases). Per the germline V gene, CDR1 is SGHRS and CDR2 is YFSETQ. The CDR3 runs 14 residues. Trimming left V 4 bases short and J 6 bases short, with 16 bases between.

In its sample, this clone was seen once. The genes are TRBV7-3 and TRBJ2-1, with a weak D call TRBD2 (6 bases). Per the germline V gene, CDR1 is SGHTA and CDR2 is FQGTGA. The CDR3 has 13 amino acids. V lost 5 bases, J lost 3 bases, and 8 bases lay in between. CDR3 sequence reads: CASSPGSYNEQFF. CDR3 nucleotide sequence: TGTGCCAGCAGCCCCGGGAGCTACAATGAGCAGTTCTTC.

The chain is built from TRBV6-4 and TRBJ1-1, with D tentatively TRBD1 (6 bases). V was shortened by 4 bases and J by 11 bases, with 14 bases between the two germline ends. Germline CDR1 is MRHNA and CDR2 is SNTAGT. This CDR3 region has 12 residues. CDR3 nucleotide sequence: TGTGCCAGCAGTGCCATGACAGGAGAGGCTTTCTTT. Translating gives CASSAMTGEAFF.

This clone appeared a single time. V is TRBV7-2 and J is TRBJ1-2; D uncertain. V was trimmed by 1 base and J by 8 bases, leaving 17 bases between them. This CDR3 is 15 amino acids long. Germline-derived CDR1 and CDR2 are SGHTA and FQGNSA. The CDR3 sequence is CASSLEAPRAGGYTF. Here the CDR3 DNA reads TGTGCCAGCAGCTTAGAAGCCCCGAGGGCGGGGGGCTACACCTTC.

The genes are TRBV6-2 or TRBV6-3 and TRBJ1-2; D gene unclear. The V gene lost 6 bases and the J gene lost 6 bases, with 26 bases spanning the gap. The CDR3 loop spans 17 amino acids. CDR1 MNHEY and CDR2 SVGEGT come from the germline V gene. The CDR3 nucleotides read TGTGCCAGCAGCTCGCAAGGTTACCCTACTACGTTCGATGGCTACACCTTC. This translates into CASSSQGYPTTFDGYTF.

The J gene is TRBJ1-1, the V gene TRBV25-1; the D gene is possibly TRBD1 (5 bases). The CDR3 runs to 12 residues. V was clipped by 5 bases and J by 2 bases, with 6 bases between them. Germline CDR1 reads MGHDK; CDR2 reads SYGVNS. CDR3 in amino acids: CASSRTNTEAFF. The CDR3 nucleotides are TGTGCCAGCAGTCGGACAAACACTGAAGCTTTCTTT. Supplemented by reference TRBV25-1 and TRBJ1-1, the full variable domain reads EADIYQTPRYLVIGTGKKITLECSQTMGHDKMYWYQQDPGMELHLIHYSYGVNSTEKGDLSSESTVSRIRTEHFPLTLESARPSHTSQYLCASSRTNTEAFFGQGTRLTVV.

CDR3 sequence reads: CAIVAGVNNEQFF. DNA for the CDR3: TGTGCCATAGTAGCGGGAGTTAACAATGAGCAGTTCTTC. V gene TRBV21-1 combines with J gene TRBJ2-1; the table's D call of TRBD2 was not tested on the DNA. TRBV21-1 is shown as a pseudogene. The CDR3 has 13 residues.

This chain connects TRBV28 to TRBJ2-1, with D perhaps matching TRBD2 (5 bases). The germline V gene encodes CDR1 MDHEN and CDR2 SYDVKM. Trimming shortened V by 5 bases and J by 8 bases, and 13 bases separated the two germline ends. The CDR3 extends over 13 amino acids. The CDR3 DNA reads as TGTGCCAGCAGTAGTTTTACTAGGGATGAGCAGTTCTTC. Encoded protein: CASSSFTRDEQFF. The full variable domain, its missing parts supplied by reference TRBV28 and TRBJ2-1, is DVKVTQSSRYLVKRTGEKVFLECVQDMDHENMFWYRQDPGLGLRLIYFSYDVKMKEKGDIPEGYSVSREKKERFSLILESASTNQTSMYLCASSSFTRDEQFFGPGTRLTVL.

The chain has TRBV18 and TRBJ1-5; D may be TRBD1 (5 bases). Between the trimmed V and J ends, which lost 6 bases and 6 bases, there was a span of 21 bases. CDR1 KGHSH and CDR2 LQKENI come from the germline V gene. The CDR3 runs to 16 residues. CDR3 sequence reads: CASSPSASAGGQPQHF. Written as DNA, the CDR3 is TGTGCCAGCTCGCCCTCGGCGTCAGCGGGGGGTCAGCCCCAGCATTTT.

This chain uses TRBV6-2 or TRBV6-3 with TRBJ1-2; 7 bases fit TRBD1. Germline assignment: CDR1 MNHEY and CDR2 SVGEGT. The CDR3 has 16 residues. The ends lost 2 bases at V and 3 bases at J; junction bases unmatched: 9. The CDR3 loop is CASSYLPGQSDYGYTF. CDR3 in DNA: TGTGCCAGCAGTTACCTACCGGGACAGTCGGACTATGGCTACACCTTC.

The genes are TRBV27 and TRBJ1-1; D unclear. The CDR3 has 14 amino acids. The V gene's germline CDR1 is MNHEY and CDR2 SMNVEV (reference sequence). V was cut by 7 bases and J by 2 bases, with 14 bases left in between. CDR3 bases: TGTGCCAGCACTCCCCGGCCGGGAAACACTGAAGCTTTCTTT. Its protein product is CASTPRPGNTEAFF.

The CDR3 nucleotides read TGTGCCTGGAGGAGACAGGGAGAAAAACTGTTTTTT. Its translation: CAWRRQGEKLFF. V is TRBV30 and J is TRBJ1-4; 7 bases are shared with TRBD1. The CDR3 has 12 amino acids. In germline, CDR1 is GTSNPN, CDR2 SVGIG (reference sequence). V dropped 3 bases and J dropped 8; count of bases not matched to a gene: 3.

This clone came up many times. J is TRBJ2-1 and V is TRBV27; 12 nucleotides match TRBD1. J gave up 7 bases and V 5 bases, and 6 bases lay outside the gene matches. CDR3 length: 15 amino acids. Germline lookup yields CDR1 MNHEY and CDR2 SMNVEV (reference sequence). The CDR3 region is CASSGPGQGANEQFF. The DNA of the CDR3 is TGTGCCAGCAGTGGACCGGGACAGGGGGCAAATGAGCAGTTCTTC.

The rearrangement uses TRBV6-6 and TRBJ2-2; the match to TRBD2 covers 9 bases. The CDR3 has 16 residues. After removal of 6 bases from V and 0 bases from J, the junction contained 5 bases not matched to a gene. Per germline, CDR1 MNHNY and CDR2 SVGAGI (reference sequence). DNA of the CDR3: TGTGCCAGCAGGATAGCGGGAGCGACGAACACCGGGGAGCTGTTTTTT. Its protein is CASRIAGATNTGELFF.